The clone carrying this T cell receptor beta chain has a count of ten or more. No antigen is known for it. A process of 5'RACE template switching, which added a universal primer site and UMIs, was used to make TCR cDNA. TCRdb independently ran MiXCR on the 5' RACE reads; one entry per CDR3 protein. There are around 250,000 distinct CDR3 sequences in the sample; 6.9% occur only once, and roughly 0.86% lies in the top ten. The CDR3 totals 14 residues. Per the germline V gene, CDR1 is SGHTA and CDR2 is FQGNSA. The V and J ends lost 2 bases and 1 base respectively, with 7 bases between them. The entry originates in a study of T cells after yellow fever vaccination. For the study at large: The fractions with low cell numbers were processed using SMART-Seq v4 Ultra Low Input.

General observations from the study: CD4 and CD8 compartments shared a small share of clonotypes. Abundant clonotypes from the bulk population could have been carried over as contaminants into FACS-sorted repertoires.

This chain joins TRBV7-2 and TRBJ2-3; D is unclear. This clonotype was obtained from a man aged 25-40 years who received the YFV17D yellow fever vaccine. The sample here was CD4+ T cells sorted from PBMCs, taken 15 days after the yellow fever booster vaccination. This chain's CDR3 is CASSLRTRTDTQYF. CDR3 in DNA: TGTGCCAGCAGCTTACGAACACGCACAGATACGCAGTATTTT.